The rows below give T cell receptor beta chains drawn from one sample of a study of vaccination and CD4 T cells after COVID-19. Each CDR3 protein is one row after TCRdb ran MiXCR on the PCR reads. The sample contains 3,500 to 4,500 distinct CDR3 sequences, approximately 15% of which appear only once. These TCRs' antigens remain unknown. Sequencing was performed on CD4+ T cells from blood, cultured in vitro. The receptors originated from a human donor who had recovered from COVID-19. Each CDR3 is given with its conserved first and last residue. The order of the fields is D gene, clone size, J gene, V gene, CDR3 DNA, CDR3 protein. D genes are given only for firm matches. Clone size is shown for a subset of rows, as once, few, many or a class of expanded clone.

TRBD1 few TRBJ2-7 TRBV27 TGTGCCAGCAGTTTATTCATACAGGGGGAAATGAGGTACGAGCAGTACTTC CASSLFIQGEMRYEQYF
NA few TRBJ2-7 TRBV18 TGTGCCAGCTCCCCCGGGGAGGACGAGCAGTACTTC CASSPGEDEQYF
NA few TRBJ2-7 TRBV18 TGTGCCAGCTCACCGGTTTTGGACAGCTCCTACGAGCAGTACTTC CASSPVLDSSYEQYF
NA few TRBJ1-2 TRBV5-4 TGTGCCAGCAGCTTACAAGGGCAGGGAGGTCGCGGCTACACCTTC CASSLQGQGGRGYTF
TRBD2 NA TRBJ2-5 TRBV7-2 TGTGCCAGCAGCTCCCCTGGGACTAGCGGAATCAACCAAGAGACCCAGTACTTC CASSSPGTSGINQETQYF
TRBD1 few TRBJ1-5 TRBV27 TGTGCCAGCACCTGCCGGGACAGGTTGTGCCCCCAGCATTTT CASTCRDRLCPQHF
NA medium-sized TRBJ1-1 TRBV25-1 TGTGCCAGCAGGGGCTTAGCGGGCGATGGCACTGAAGCTTTCTTT CASRGLAGDGTEAFF
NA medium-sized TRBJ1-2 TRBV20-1 TGCAGTGCTAGAGGGGGGCCCTCCTCTATGGCTAGCACCTTC CSARGGPSSMASTF
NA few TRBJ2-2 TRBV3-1 TGTGCCAGCAGGGGCGCCAGGGGCACCGGGGAGCTGTTTTTT CASRGARGTGELFF
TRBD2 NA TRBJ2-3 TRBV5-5 TGTGCCAGCAGCTCGGGACTAGCGATATACACAGATACGCAGTATTTT CASSSGLAIYTDTQYF